The clone carrying this T cell receptor beta chain was counted only a few times. Antigen: not known. This clone may be a read error of a much larger clone one base away. The data derive from a study of regulatory T cells in long-lasting Graves disease. Study-level points and caveats: It is possible that accuracy was reduced by the small size of the sample.

The time point denotes: persistent/refractory GD, antithyroid drugs over 5 years with positive TRAb. After RNA was extracted from PBMCs, the TCR library was made from it. Trimming took 5 bases from V and 6 from J, leaving 14 bases between them. CDR1 and CDR2 (germline): SGHAT, FQDESV (reference sequence). The CDR3 is made up of 14 amino acids. Building of the TCR beta libraries involved iRepertoire HTBI primers and Arm-PCR of CDR3 regions. TCRdb reanalysed the multiplex PCR reads using MiXCR and keeps one entry per CDR3 protein. The sample lists about 470,000 distinct CDR3 sequences; roughly 21% were seen once.

The input for sequencing was peripheral blood mononuclear cells (PBMCs), taken when the disease was refractory, from a patient treated with antithyroid drugs. The V call is TRBV11-1, the J call TRBJ2-4, with D maybe TRBD1 (7 bases). The sequence was collected from a female donor with Graves disease. Here the CDR3 reads CASSAGTAGNIQYF. DNA for the CDR3: TGTGCCAGCAGCGCCGGGACAGCGGGAAACATTCAGTACTTC. Using reference TRBV11-1 and TRBJ2-4 for the parts outside the CDR3, the full variable domain is EAEVAQSPRYKITEKSQAVAFWCDPISGHATLYWYRQILGQGPELLVQFQDESVVDDSQLPKDRFSAERLKGVDSTLKIQPAELGDSAMYLCASSAGTAGNIQYFGAGTRLSVL.